This T cell receptor (beta chain) appears in the sequencing data of a study of T cells in women clearing cervical HPV infection. Study-level background: Blood came at first lesion visit for cases, post-clearance for controls. Study-wide points: Associations may precede or follow infection; HPV-specific or memory T cells were not isolated. TRBV6-7 relative abundance averaged roughly 0.099% in cases and roughly 0.17% in controls.

In the case of this clone: What it recognizes is unknown. The CDR3 is cut off 3 residues early in the read; its end comes from the germline J gene.

Generated by immunoSEQ multiplex PCR, the TCRdb table keeps only in-frame clones and is missing some. The specimen's table records tens of thousands of clones. V was pared by 0 bases and J by 6 bases, with 11 bases between. There are 14 residues in the CDR3. Germline lookup yields CDR1 SGHDT and CDR2 YYEEEE. The sample comprised blood buffy coat. The genes are TRBV5-6 and TRBJ2-3; D possibly corresponds to TRBD1 (5 bases). This sequence originates from a woman between 18 and 70 years old with a cervical HPV16 infection that either progressed to CIN3+ or cleared (not recorded which). CDR3 DNA (partial): TGTGCCAGCAGCTTGGTCAGGGTGGCGGATACG. Its translation is CASSLVRVADT. The CDR3 reads in full as CASSLVRVADTQYF.